Each of the 17 T cell receptor beta chains below was sequenced from the same sample in a study of shared clonotypes between healthy human individuals. Sequencing used immunoSEQ multiplex PCR; TCRdb keeps in-frame clones, though not all of them. The sample has fewer than 2.5 million clones, over 85% seen once. Sequencing was carried out using naive CD4+ T cells from PBMCs. As for subset: CD45RA+ positively selected. The source of these receptors is a man aged 18 to 29 in good health. Some clones in this sample may be carry-over from other donors' samples.

This clone turned up a few times. The sample holds other DNA sequences that translate to the same CDR3. This chain joins TRBV10-3 and TRBJ1-5, with no clear D. V was pared by 4 bases and J by 0 bases, with 4 bases between. This CDR3 spans 13 amino acids. Germline V gene lookup returns CDR1 ENHRY and CDR2 SYGVKD. DNA of the CDR3: TGTGCCATCAGTGGGGATAGCAATCAGCCCCAGCATTTT. Protein: CAISGDSNQPQHF.

V and J are TRBV9 and TRBJ2-5, with 8 bases matching TRBD1. The end of the DNA fits TRBJ2-7 better, so the J call may be wrong. The V gene's germline CDR1 is SGDLS and CDR2 YYNGEE. The CDR3 sequence is 15 residues long. CDR3: CASSVMDRALGEQYF. The CDR3 nucleotides read TGTGCCAGCAGCGTAATGGACAGGGCTCTAGGCGAGCAGTACTTC.

V is TRBV9 and J is TRBJ1-5; 8 nucleotides align to TRBD1. This CDR3 is built from 18 residues. The V and J ends lost 3 bases and 6 bases, in that order; junction bases with no gene match: 17. Germline V lookup: CDR1 SGDLS, CDR2 YYNGEE. In DNA, the CDR3 is TGTGCCAGCAGCGCCCGTGAGACCCTGACAGGGGCGGGTCAGCCCCAGCATTTT. Protein sequence: CASSARETLTGAGQPQHF.

J is TRBJ2-5 and V is TRBV7-9, with TRBD2 matching over 7 bases. The CDR3 spans 12 residues. V lost 5 bases and J lost 6; bases outside the gene matches: 3. The germline gives CDR1 SEHNR, CDR2 FQNEAQ (reference sequence). The CDR3 protein is CASSRGDQTQYF. CDR3 bases: TGTGCCAGCAGCCGGGGGGATCAGACCCAGTACTTC.

This chain links TRBV11-3 with TRBJ2-1; D possibly corresponds to TRBD2 (6 bases). V was pared by 3 bases and J by 6 bases, with 12 bases between. The CDR3 is 14 amino acids. From germline, CDR1 is SGHNT and CDR2 YENEEA. CDR3 loop: CASSLGGVANEQFF. DNA of the CDR3: TGTGCCAGCAGCTTGGGGGGAGTGGCCAATGAGCAGTTCTTC.

The V gene is TRBV6-1, the J gene TRBJ2-5; TRBD1 is a possible D gene (6 bases). The CDR3 is made up of 13 amino acids. The V gene lost 6 bases and the J gene lost 3 bases, with 11 bases spanning the gap. From germline, CDR1 is MNHNS and CDR2 SASEGT. In nucleotides, the CDR3 is TGTGCCAGCAGCTGGGGGCGGGAAGAGACCCAGTACTTC. It translates to CASSWGREETQYF.

This clone showed up just once. This sequence joins TRBV10-3 and TRBJ1-1, with D uncertain. Germline CDR1 is ENHRY and CDR2 is SYGVKD. V lost 7 bases and J 1 base, leaving 16 bases between the germline ends. The CDR3 runs 15 residues. The DNA for the CDR3 is TGTGCCATCACCTCGACACCGGATTCGAACACTGAAGCTTTCTTT. Protein: CAITSTPDSNTEAFF.

The rearrangement links TRBV28 to TRBJ2-1; D is unclear. Germline V lookup: CDR1 MDHEN, CDR2 SYDVKM. The CDR3 sequence is 14 residues long. V lost 4 bases and J 8 bases, leaving 15 bases between the germline ends. This chain's CDR3 is CASSSGPQRYEQFF. For the CDR3, the DNA is TGTGCCAGCAGTTCTGGACCCCAACGATATGAGCAGTTCTTC.

The sample holds a few counts of this clone. Distinct nucleotide sequences in the sample also encode this CDR3. The chain carries TRBV5-1 and TRBJ1-1; 7 bases are shared with TRBD1. This CDR3 region has 14 residues. Germline CDR1 SGHRS, CDR2 YFSETQ. Trimming took 4 bases from V and 1 from J; bases not matched to a gene: 4. CDR3 nucleotide sequence: TGCGCCAGCAGCCAGGGGACAGCGAACACTGAAGCTTTCTTT. Its translation is CASSQGTANTEAFF.

The chain joins TRBV10-1 to TRBJ1-5; D not certain. Trimming shortened V by 10 bases and J by 6 bases, and 10 bases separated the two germline ends. The CDR3 has 11 amino acids. Germline CDR1 and CDR2: WNHNN and SYGVQD (reference sequence). The CDR3 region is CATVGRQPQHF. CDR3 DNA sequence: TGCGCCACCGTTGGACGTCAGCCCCAGCATTTT.

The chain has TRBV7-9 and TRBJ2-3, with TRBD2 identical over 9 bases. The CDR3 loop spans 16 amino acids. In germline, CDR1 is SEHNR, CDR2 FQNEAQ (reference sequence). V was pared by 1 base and J by 2 bases, with 4 bases of the junction left unmatched. The CDR3 region is CASSLVAGANTDTQYF. The CDR3 region has the DNA TGTGCCAGCAGCTTAGTAGCGGGAGCGAACACAGATACGCAGTATTTT.

The CDR3 DNA reads TGCGCCAGCAGCTTGTGGATGGGGAGCTCCTACGAGCAGTACTTC. This gives the protein CASSLWMGSSYEQYF. This chain connects TRBV5-1 to TRBJ2-7; possibly TRBD2 for D (5 bases). With 1 base removed from V and 0 bases from J, the gap between germline ends came to 11 bases. Germline V CDR1 and CDR2: SGHRS, YFSETQ. The CDR3 has 15 amino acids.

The J gene is TRBJ2-1, the V gene TRBV28; the D gene could be TRBD1 or TRBD2 (5 bases each). The length of the CDR3 is 16 residues. Trimming left V 10 bases short and J 3 bases short, with 22 bases between. Germline V gene lookup returns CDR1 MDHEN and CDR2 SYDVKM. CDR3 DNA: TGTGCCACCGCAAGTAAGGGGCTAGCTCACTACAATGAGCAGTTCTTC. Translated, it gives CATASKGLAHYNEQFF. Filled out from reference TRBV28 and TRBJ2-1, the complete variable domain reads DVKVTQSSRYLVKRTGEKVFLECVQDMDHENMFWYRQDPGLGLRLIYFSYDVKMKEKGDIPEGYSVSREKKERFSLILESASTNQTSMYLCATASKGLAHYNEQFFGPGTRLTVL.

The gene calls are TRBV4-1 and TRBJ1-5; the match to TRBD1 covers 7 bases. This CDR3 is 16 amino acids long. Germline CDR1 reads MGHRA; CDR2 reads YSYEKL. J gave up 5 bases and V 0 bases, and 7 bases lay outside the gene matches. CDR3 sequence: CASSQDGRGQYQPQHF. Here the CDR3 DNA reads TGCGCCAGCAGCCAAGATGGTAGGGGGCAGTATCAGCCCCAGCATTTT.

The chain employs TRBV7-2 and TRBJ2-7; D remains unclear. V gave up 7 bases and J gave up 3 bases, with 13 bases separating them. Germline CDR1 is SGHTA and CDR2 is FQGNSA. The CDR3 is 13 amino acids. The DNA of the CDR3 is TGTGCCAGCAACTCCGGACGGATCTACGAGCAGTACTTC. As protein: CASNSGRIYEQYF.

The chain is built from TRBV5-1 and TRBJ1-1; no definite D call. Germline assignment: CDR1 SGHRS and CDR2 YFSETQ. The CDR3 is made up of 14 amino acids. Trimming stripped 0 bases from V and 1 base from J, with 7 bases between. The CDR3 DNA sequence: TGCGCCAGCAGCTTGGGGTGGGGGAACACTGAAGCTTTCTTT. Protein product: CASSLGWGNTEAFF.

The chain combines TRBV6-5 with TRBJ2-7, with 7 bases matching TRBD2. Trimming cost V 6 bases and J 0 bases; bases outside gene matches: 8. This CDR3 has 15 residues. Germline-derived CDR1 and CDR2 are MNHEY and SVGAGI. The CDR3 spells CASRSLGGISYEQYF. The CDR3 DNA sequence: TGTGCCAGCAGATCCTTGGGGGGGATCTCCTACGAGCAGTACTTC.